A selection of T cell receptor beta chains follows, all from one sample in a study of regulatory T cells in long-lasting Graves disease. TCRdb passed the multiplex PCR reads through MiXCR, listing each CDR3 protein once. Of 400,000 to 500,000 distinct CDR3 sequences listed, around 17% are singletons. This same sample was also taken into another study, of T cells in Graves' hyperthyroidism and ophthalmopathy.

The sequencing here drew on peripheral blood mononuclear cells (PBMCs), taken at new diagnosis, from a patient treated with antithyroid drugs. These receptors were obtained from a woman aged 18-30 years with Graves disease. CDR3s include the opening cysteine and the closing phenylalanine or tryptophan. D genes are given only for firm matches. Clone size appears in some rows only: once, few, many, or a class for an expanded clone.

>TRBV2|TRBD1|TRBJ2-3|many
CASSENSGTGTDTQYF
TGTGCCAGCAGTGAGAACTCCGGGACAGGGACAGATACGCAGTATTTT
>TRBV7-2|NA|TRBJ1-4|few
CASSLTGPEKLFF
TGTGCCAGCAGCCTCACAGGGCCCGAAAAACTGTTTTTT
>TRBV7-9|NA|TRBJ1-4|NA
CASSLGAEKLFF
TGTGCCAGCAGCTTAGGCGCCGAAAAACTGTTTTTT
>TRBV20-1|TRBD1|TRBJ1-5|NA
CSARVGRGLGNQPQHF
TGCAGTGCTAGAGTCGGCAGGGGGCTGGGCAATCAGCCCCAGCATTTT
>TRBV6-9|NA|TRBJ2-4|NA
CASSYSWGRERAKNIQYF
TGTGCCAGCAGTTACTCTTGGGGCAGGGAGAGAGCCAAAAACATTCAGTACTTC
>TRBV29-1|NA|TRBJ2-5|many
CSVDQLLSGTLEETQYF
TGCAGCGTTGACCAACTGCTGAGCGGTACGTTGGAAGAGACCCAGTACTTC
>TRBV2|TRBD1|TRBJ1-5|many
CASRRGQVGYQPQHF
TGTGCCAGCAGGCGCGGACAGGTGGGGTATCAGCCCCAGCATTTT
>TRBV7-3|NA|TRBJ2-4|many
CASSSHEGYIQYF
TGTGCCAGCAGCTCCCATGAAGGATACATTCAGTACTTC
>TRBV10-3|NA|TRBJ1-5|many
CAISENNQPQHF
TGTGCCATCAGTGAAAATAATCAGCCCCAGCATTTT
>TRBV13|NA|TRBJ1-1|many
CASSTLLGNTEAFF
TGTGCCAGCAGCACCCTGTTAGGAAACACTGAAGCTTTCTTT
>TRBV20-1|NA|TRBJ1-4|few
CSAPGPAHEKLFF
TGCAGTGCACCAGGGCCGGCCCATGAAAAACTGTTTTTT
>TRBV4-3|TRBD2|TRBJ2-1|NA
CASSYAGGIYNEQFF
TGCGCCAGCAGCTATGCGGGAGGTATTTACAATGAGCAGTTCTTC
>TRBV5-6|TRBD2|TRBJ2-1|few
CASSLGRTRHHYNEQFF
TGTGCCAGCAGCTTAGGCAGGACTAGGCACCACTACAATGAGCAGTTCTTC